These 5 T cell receptor beta chains share one sample of origin, sequenced in a study of blood T cell repertoires in COVID-19. Clones were read by immunoSEQ multiplex PCR, and TCRdb kept only the in-frame ones, dropping some. The sample lists roughly 100,000 clones, 81% seen once, with approximately 40% in the top ten. Sequencing was done on a sample of peripheral blood. Receptors originate from a man at least 80 years old with acute or convalescent COVID-19.

The chain couples TRBV3-1 (or the pseudogene TRBV3-2) to TRBJ1-1; D possibly corresponds to TRBD1 (6 bases). There are 16 residues in the CDR3. The V and J ends lost 2 bases and 4 bases respectively, with 17 bases between them. Per germline, CDR1 LGHDT and CDR2 YNNKEL (reference sequence). The CDR3 sequence: CASSQWWLGAGTEAFF. Written as DNA, the CDR3 is TGTGCCAGCAGCCAATGGTGGCTGGGGGCGGGCACTGAAGCTTTCTTT.

The chain links TRBV5-1 to TRBJ2-2; D is unresolved. CDR1 SGHRS and CDR2 YFSETQ come from the germline V gene. Between the trimmed V and J ends, which lost 0 bases and 1 base, there was a span of 4 bases. This CDR3 spans 14 amino acids. The CDR3 sequence: CASSLGQNTGELFF. In DNA, the CDR3 is TGCGCCAGCAGCTTGGGACAGAACACCGGGGAGCTGTTTTTT.

The rearrangement uses TRBV6-6 and TRBJ2-7; D might be TRBD2 (5 bases). CDR1 and CDR2 (germline): MNHNY, SVGAGI (reference sequence). CDR3 length: 16 residues. V lost 2 bases to trimming and J lost 0 bases, with 14 bases between them. For the CDR3, the DNA is TGTGCCAGCAGTTACGCGCAGCGGAGAAGCTCCTACGAGCAGTACTTC. Translated: CASSYAQRRSSYEQYF.

The rearrangement joins TRBV4-1 to TRBJ1-4, with D possibly being TRBD1 (5 bases). Germline V CDR1 and CDR2: MGHRA, YSYEKL. CDR3 size: 15 residues. The V gene lost 1 base and the J gene lost 8 bases, with 14 bases spanning the gap. This CDR3 is CASSQVPGFREKLFF. The CDR3 DNA reads TGCGCCAGCAGCCAAGTGCCAGGGTTTCGGGAAAAACTGTTTTTT.

This chain links TRBV3-1 (or the pseudogene TRBV3-2) with TRBJ1-2; possible D gene TRBD1, 5 bases. The CDR3 has 14 amino acids. The germline gives CDR1 LGHDT, CDR2 YNNKEL (reference sequence). V lost 5 bases and J lost 4, with 14 bases in between. CDR3 DNA: TGTGCCAGCAGCTCCGAGAGGGGAGGCTATGGCTACACCTTC. Translation: CASSSERGGYGYTF.